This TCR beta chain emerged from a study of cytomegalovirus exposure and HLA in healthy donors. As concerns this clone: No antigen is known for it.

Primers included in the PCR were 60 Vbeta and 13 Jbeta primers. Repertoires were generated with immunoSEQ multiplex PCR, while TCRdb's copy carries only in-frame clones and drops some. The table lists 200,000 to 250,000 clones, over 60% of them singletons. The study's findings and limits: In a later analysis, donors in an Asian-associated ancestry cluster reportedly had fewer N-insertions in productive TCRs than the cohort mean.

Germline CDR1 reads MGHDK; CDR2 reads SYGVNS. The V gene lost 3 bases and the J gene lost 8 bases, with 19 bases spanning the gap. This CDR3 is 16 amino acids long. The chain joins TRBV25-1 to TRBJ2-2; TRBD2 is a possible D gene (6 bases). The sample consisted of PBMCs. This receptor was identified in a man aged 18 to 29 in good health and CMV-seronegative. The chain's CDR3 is CASSDPRGTLAGELFF. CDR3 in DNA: TGTGCCAGCAGTGATCCCCGTGGGACTTTGGCGGGGGAGCTGTTTTTT. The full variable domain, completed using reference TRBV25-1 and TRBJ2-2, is EADIYQTPRYLVIGTGKKITLECSQTMGHDKMYWYQQDPGMELHLIHYSYGVNSTEKGDLSSESTVSRIRTEHFPLTLESARPSHTSQYLCASSDPRGTLAGELFFGEGSRLTVL.